This TCR beta chain was documented in a study of T cell repertoires in cytomegalovirus infection. A single record per CDR3 protein comes from TCRdb applying MiXCR to the reads. The table lists roughly 990,000 distinct CDR3 sequences, less than 40% of them singletons. With regard to this clonotype: Its antigen is currently unknown.

The TCR was taken from a human donor in good health (CMV status not recorded). Some clones in this sample may be carry-over from other donors' samples. The sequencing here drew on cultured CD8+ T cells from PBMCs, taken from culture after CMV antigen stimulation.

As DNA, the CDR3 is TGTGCCAGCAGTTATCTAGCGGGGTTCAATGAGCAGTTCTTC. Residues: CASSYLAGFNEQFF. The chain uses TRBV12-3 or TRBV12-4 and TRBJ2-1; 9 bases line up with TRBD2. This CDR3 is built from 14 residues. V trimming: 4 bases; J trimming: 6 bases; junction bases outside the gene matches: 4.